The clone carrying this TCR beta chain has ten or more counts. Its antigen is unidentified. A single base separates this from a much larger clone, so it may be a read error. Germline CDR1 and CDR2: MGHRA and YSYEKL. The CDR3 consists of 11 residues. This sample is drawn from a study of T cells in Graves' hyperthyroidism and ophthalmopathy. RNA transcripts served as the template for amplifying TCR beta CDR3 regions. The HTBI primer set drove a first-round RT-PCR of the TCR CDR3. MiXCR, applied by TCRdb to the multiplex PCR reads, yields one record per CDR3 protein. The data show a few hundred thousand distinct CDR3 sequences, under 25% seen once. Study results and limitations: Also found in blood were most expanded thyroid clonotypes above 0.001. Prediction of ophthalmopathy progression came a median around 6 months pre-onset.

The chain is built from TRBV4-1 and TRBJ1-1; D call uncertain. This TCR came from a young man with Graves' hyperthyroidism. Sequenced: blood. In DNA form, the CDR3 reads TGTGCCAGCAGCCAAGCCACTGAAGCTTTCTTT. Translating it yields CASSQATEAFF.